This T cell receptor (beta chain) was sequenced in a study of blood T cell repertoires in COVID-19. V lost 3 bases to trimming and J lost 4 bases, with 13 bases between them. Germline CDR1 SNHLY, CDR2 FYNNEI. The CDR3 has 15 amino acids. Original data processing: How many nucleated cells were present was estimated from reference gene primer amplification. This table comes from immunoSEQ multiplex PCR, and its TCRdb copy is limited to in-frame clones, with some not included. V, J and clone size were drawn from that table, and D and trimming were deduced from the DNA. The sample lists under 300,000 clones, more than 85% occurring once.

The rearrangement links TRBV2 to TRBJ1-5, with D possibly being TRBD1 (6 bases). The sequenced sample was PBMCs or T cells enriched from blood (not recorded which). The TCR originated in a man aged 40-50 years who had recovered from COVID-19. The CDR3 loop reads CASSDGRGSNQPQHF. The CDR3 DNA sequence: TGTGCCAGCAGTGACGGTAGGGGGTCGAATCAGCCCCAGCATTTT.